This TCR beta chain was obtained from a study of response to subunit inactivated influenza vaccine. Study-level points and caveats: The authors put forward the suggestion that each seasonal influenza vaccination may bring in only a limited number of new T cells.

Trimming took 3 bases from V and 3 from J, leaving 32 bases between them. In germline, CDR1 is MGHRA, CDR2 YSYEKL. This CDR3 contains 22 residues. This clonotype was picked up a small number of times. What it binds is not known. TCRdb reprocessed the RT-PCR reads with MiXCR, giving one entry per CDR3 protein. The sample carries hundreds of thousands of distinct CDR3 sequences, about 15% recorded once. The specimen was PBMCs from blood, collected roughly 15 days before vaccination. V is TRBV4-1 and J is TRBJ2-2; D tentatively reads TRBD1 or TRBD2 (5 bases each). This TCR was sampled from a man in his fifties or sixties who received an inactivated influenza vaccine. CDR3 bases: TGCGCCAGCAGCCACTTTTATTTCTTATCCGGGACCAAAAACATGGACACCGGGGAGCTGTTTTTT. Its translation: CASSHFYFLSGTKNMDTGELFF.